Here is one TCR beta chain with its context. The same CDR3 arises from other DNA sequences in this sample as well. The sample is drawn from a study of somatic mutations in cytotoxic T cells in rheumatoid arthritis. TCRdb keeps only in-frame clones here, not all; method: immunoSEQ multiplex PCR. The table lists about 20,000 clones, over 75% of them singletons. CDR3 length equals 11 residues. Trimming took 0 bases from V and 3 from J, leaving 3 bases between them. From germline, CDR1 is DFQATT and CDR2 SNEGSKA (reference sequence). This clonotype was obtained from an adult with rheumatoid arthritis. The sequencing sample was made of CD8+ T cells sorted from blood. The chain joins TRBV20-1 to TRBJ2-7; D ambiguous. The CDR3 DNA sequence: TGCAGTGCTAGAGAAGTCTACGAGCAGTACTTC. Amino acids: CSAREVYEQYF.